This is a list of T cell receptor beta chains from one sample in a study of blood T cell repertoires in COVID-19. Some clones are missing from TCRdb's copy, which holds only in-frame ones; the method was immunoSEQ multiplex PCR. The profile covers fewer than 350,000 clones, with approximately 86% appearing a single time and around 4% taken by the ten largest. The material sequenced was peripheral blood. These receptors all come from a woman between 50 and 59 years old with active or convalescent COVID-19. Each CDR3 is given without its conserved first and last residue. D genes are given only for firm matches. The size of a clone is reported for some rows only, either as once, few or many, or as a class for expanded clones.

v_gene	j_gene	d_gene	abundance	CDR3aa
TRBV30	TRBJ1-6	TRBD1	few	AWSVRGAGQGAYNSPLH
TRBV5-5	TRBJ2-3	NA	NA	ASSLAWGGGSTDTQY
TRBV5-5	TRBJ2-2	TRBD2	NA	ASSLEASGRLAGELF
TRBV5-1	TRBJ1-1	NA	NA	ASSLEGASTEAF
TRBV4-1	TRBJ2-1	TRBD2	once	ASSQPREARF
TRBV5-6	TRBJ1-6	TRBD1	NA	ASSLWTGPYNSPLH
TRBV18	TRBJ2-3	NA	NA	ASSPLKDTQY
TRBV11-1	TRBJ2-5	TRBD2	NA	ASSLSAGGETQY
TRBV9	TRBJ2-7	TRBD2	NA	ASSVGLAGVDEQY
TRBV2	TRBJ1-6	NA	once	ASSDGRFNSPLH
TRBV27	TRBJ2-3	TRBD2	NA	ASSQGTSGFTDTQY
TRBV2	TRBJ1-2	NA	NA	ASSGGDYGYT
TRBV29-1	TRBJ2-7	TRBD2	NA	SAASGRAGEQY
TRBV7-8	TRBJ2-1	NA	once	ASKNLATSYNEQF
TRBV11-2	TRBJ2-3	NA	NA	ASTERLVGDTQY
TRBV29-1	TRBJ1-1	TRBD1	NA	SVGGGRLNTEAF
TRBV29-1	TRBJ1-1	NA	once	SVQSMNTEAF
TRBV24-1	TRBJ2-2	TRBD1	NA	ATSESPGQGTGELF
TRBV7-2	TRBJ1-5	NA	NA	ASSSPGLRNQPQH
TRBV28	TRBJ2-7	TRBD2	NA	ASSPPGTRGGDEQY
TRBV6-5	TRBJ1-5	TRBD1	NA	ASRGQGKSNQPQH
TRBV7-9	TRBJ1-2	NA	NA	ASSFGGGSGGGYT
TRBV4-1	TRBJ1-2	TRBD1	NA	ASSQRTGADYGYT
TRBV18	TRBJ1-5	TRBD1	once	ASSRAGTGANQPQH
TRBV9	TRBJ2-2	TRBD1	NA	ASTPQGAASNTGELF
TRBV11-2	TRBJ1-5	NA	NA	ARTWVQGNQPQH
TRBV7-3	TRBJ2-1	TRBD2	NA	ASSLTGGNNEQF